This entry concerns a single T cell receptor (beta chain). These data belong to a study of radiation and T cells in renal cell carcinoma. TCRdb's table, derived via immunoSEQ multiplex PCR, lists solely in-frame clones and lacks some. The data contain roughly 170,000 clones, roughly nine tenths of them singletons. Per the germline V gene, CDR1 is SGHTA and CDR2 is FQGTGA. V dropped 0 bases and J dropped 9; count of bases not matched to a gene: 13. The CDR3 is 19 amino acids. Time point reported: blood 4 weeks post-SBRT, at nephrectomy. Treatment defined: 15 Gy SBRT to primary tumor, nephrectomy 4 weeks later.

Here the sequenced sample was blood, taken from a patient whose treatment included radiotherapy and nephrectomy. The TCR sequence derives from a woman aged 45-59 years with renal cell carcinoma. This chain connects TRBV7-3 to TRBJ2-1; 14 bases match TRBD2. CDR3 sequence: CASSLTTTSGGAYGSEQFF. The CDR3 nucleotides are TGTGCCAGCAGCTTAACCACGACTAGCGGGGGGGCCTATGGTAGTGAGCAGTTCTTC. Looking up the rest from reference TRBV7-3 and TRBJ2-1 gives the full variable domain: GAGVSQTPSNKVTEKGKYVELRCDPISGHTALYWYRQSLGQGPEFLIYFQGTGAADDSGLPNDRFFAVRPEGSVSTLKIQRTERGDSAVYLCASSLTTTSGGAYGSEQFFGPGTRLTVL.